This TCR beta chain emerged from a study of control samples from healthy donors and cancer patients. The germline V and J ends were trimmed by 2 bases and 6 bases, with 14 bases remaining between them. The CDR3 has 14 amino acids. The V gene's germline CDR1 is MNHEY and CDR2 SMNVEV (reference sequence). Here immunoSEQ multiplex PCR was the method, and the copy in TCRdb shows in-frame clones only, minus some. This sample has about 190,000 clones, with about 91% found just once. The genes are TRBV27 and TRBJ2-7, with D unclear. Sequencing was carried out using blood. The receptor was derived from a man between 25 and 39 years old in good health. The CDR3 is CASSLPGHKGEQYF. In DNA, the CDR3 is TGTGCCAGCAGTTTACCCGGTCATAAGGGCGAGCAGTACTTC.